These 28 T cell receptor beta chains share one sample of origin, sequenced in a study of T cell clonotyping in hematopoietic cell transplantation. TCRdb's table, derived via immunoSEQ multiplex PCR, lists solely in-frame clones and lacks some. Of 65,000 to 75,000 clones listed, just under 95% are singletons. What was sequenced was peripheral blood mononuclear cells. The receptors were sampled from a man in his fifties in good health. Some clones in this sample may be carry-over from other donors' samples.

The rearrangement joins TRBV19 to TRBJ2-1; 7 bases agree with TRBD1. The CDR3 extends over 19 amino acids. Germline V gene lookup returns CDR1 LNHDA and CDR2 SQIVND (reference sequence). V lost 4 bases to trimming and J lost 6 bases; unmatched junction nucleotides: 21. In DNA form, the CDR3 reads TGTGCCAGTAGTACCTGGACAGGCTCCGAAAATCAGCAACGCAATGAGCAGTTCTTC. This sequence encodes CASSTWTGSENQQRNEQFF.

The CDR3 here is CSVEDWPDTQYF. The DNA for the CDR3 is TGCAGCGTTGAAGATTGGCCAGATACGCAGTATTTT. The chain employs TRBV29-1 and TRBJ2-3, with unresolved D. The germline CDR1 and CDR2 sequences are SQVTM and ANQGSEA. Trimming left V 0 bases short and J 4 bases short, with 5 bases between. CDR3 length: 12 amino acids.

The CDR3 nucleotides are TGTGCCAGCAGCGCTGACTTGTGGGGGGCCAACGTCCTGACTTTC. Amino acids: CASSADLWGANVLTF. The V call is TRBV9, the J call TRBJ2-6; D remains unclear. Trimming removed 3 bases at V and 4 bases at J, with 11 bases between. Looked up from germline, CDR1 is SGDLS and CDR2 is YYNGEE. This CDR3 comprises 15 residues.

The chain recombines TRBV11-2 with TRBJ2-7; TRBD1 agrees at 7 bases. There are 15 residues in the CDR3. Trimming at V came to 1 base and at J to 3 bases, leaving 6 bases not matched to a gene. Germline CDR1 and CDR2: SGHAT and FQNNGV. CDR3 DNA sequence: TGTGCCAGCAGCTTAGCTTCCCGACAGGGCTACGAGCAGTACTTC. This codes for CASSLASRQGYEQYF.

The V call is TRBV5-1, the J call TRBJ2-7; D is ambiguous. Germline CDR1 SGHRS, CDR2 YFSETQ. V gave up 3 bases and J gave up 0 bases, with 13 bases separating them. There are 15 residues in the CDR3. The CDR3 sequence: CASSSVIDGSYEQYF. CDR3 DNA: TGCGCCAGCAGCTCCGTCATCGACGGCTCCTACGAGCAGTACTTC.

This clone has a handful of counts. The gene calls are TRBV25-1 and TRBJ1-3, with D unclear. This CDR3 contains 14 residues. The V end lost 6 bases, the J end lost 2 bases, and 11 bases lay between the germline ends. Looked up from germline, CDR1 is MGHDK and CDR2 is SYGVNS. CDR3 bases: TGTGCCAGCAGCCCGGTGGTAGCTGGAAACACCATATATTTT. Translation: CASSPVVAGNTIYF.

The rearrangement uses TRBV18 and TRBJ1-2; possibly TRBD1 for D (6 bases). The V gene lost 3 bases and the J gene lost 2 bases, with 13 bases spanning the gap. CDR1 and CDR2 (germline): KGHSH, LQKENI. The CDR3 spans 15 residues. The CDR3 nucleotides read TGTGCCAGCTCACCCGAGGGGGTCGGGAACTATGGCTACACCTTC. It encodes CASSPEGVGNYGYTF.

The chain combines TRBV11-2 with TRBJ1-2, with D unclear. In germline, CDR1 is SGHAT, CDR2 FQNNGV. The CDR3 loop spans 12 amino acids. The V end lost 0 bases, the J end lost 4 bases, and 3 bases lay between the germline ends. CDR3 in amino acids: CASSLDGYGYTF. CDR3 coding DNA: TGTGCCAGCAGCTTAGACGGCTATGGCTACACCTTC. Based on the CDR3 plus reference TRBV11-2 and TRBJ1-2, the full variable domain is EAGVAQSPRYKIIEKRQSVAFWCNPISGHATLYWYQQILGQGPKLLIQFQNNGVVDDSQLPKDRFSAERLKGVDSTLKIQPAKLEDSAVYLCASSLDGYGYTFGSGTRLTVV.

The count of this clone is one. The chain combines TRBV11-2 with TRBJ2-7; D not certain. V was trimmed by 1 base and J by 2 bases, leaving 12 bases between them. The germline gives CDR1 SGHAT, CDR2 FQNNGV. CDR3 length: 15 residues. The CDR3 protein is CASSLGAGDTYEQYF. The CDR3 DNA is TGTGCCAGCAGCTTAGGGGCCGGAGATACCTACGAGCAGTACTTC.

The chain recombines TRBV6-6 with TRBJ1-2; 8 nucleotides match TRBD1. CDR1 and CDR2 from the germline V gene are MNHNY and SVGAGI (reference sequence). The CDR3 runs to 13 residues. V lost 7 bases and J lost 5; bases outside the gene matches: 6. CDR3 residues: CASNSQGGYGYTF. CDR3 nucleotide sequence: TGTGCCAGCAACTCACAGGGGGGATATGGCTACACCTTC.

The rearrangement uses TRBV7-9 and TRBJ1-2, with TRBD1 matching 7 bases. The CDR3 sequence is 15 residues long. V shed 4 bases, J shed 7 bases, and the junction held 12 bases outside the gene matches. Germline V gives CDR1 SEHNR, CDR2 FQNEAQ (reference sequence). The CDR3 is CASSSPYGQVGGYTF. CDR3 DNA: TGTGCCAGCAGCTCGCCCTATGGACAGGTTGGTGGCTACACCTTC. The full variable domain, completed using reference TRBV7-9 and TRBJ1-2, is DTGVSQNPRHKITKRGQNVTFRCDPISEHNRLYWYRQTLGQGPEFLTYFQNEAQLEKSRLLSDRFSAERPKGSFSTLEIQRTEQGDSAMYLCASSSPYGQVGGYTFGSGTRLTVV.

The V call is TRBV28, the J call TRBJ1-2; D call uncertain. CDR3 length: 15 residues. Trimming removed 4 bases at V and 8 bases at J, with 20 bases between. Germline CDR1 is MDHEN and CDR2 is SYDVKM. Here the CDR3 reads CASSSPGGGAWGYTF. CDR3 sequence (DNA): TGTGCCAGCAGTTCCCCCGGTGGAGGCGCTTGGGGCTACACCTTC.

The chain employs TRBV5-5 and TRBJ1-5; TRBD1 aligns across 7 bases. The CDR3 runs 13 residues. The V gene's germline CDR1 is SGHKS and CDR2 YYEKEE (reference sequence). The V gene end was trimmed by 4 bases and the J gene end by 7 bases; junction bases not matched to a gene: 5. CDR3 in DNA: TGTGCCAGCAGCCGCAGGGGGGGACAGCCCCAGCATTTT. Protein product: CASSRRGGQPQHF.

A note on this clone: Germline is not matched at one junction end, which may reflect a read error. The chain combines TRBV6-1 with TRBJ1-3, with D unclear. There are 16 residues in the CDR3. The germline V gene has CDR1 MNHNS and CDR2 SASEGT. The CDR3 is CASSEVTVPRGTTIYF. The CDR3 region has the DNA TGTGCCAGCAGTGAAGTAACAGTCCCCCGGGGAACCACCATATATTTT.

The chain joins TRBV6-5 to TRBJ2-7; 7 nucleotides match TRBD2. Unmatched junction bases numbered 10, after V lost 8 bases and J lost 6 bases. Germline CDR1 is MNHEY and CDR2 is SVGAGI. This CDR3 is 13 amino acids long. The CDR3, as DNA: TGTGCCAGCCGGGGGGACGGCAGAGGCGAGCAGTACTTC. Protein product: CASRGDGRGEQYF.

The chain carries TRBV2 and TRBJ1-5; D uncertain. This CDR3 is 14 amino acids long. Per the germline V gene, CDR1 is SNHLY and CDR2 is FYNNEI. V was trimmed by 3 bases and J by 2 bases, leaving 8 bases between them. The CDR3 protein is CASSDRGGNQPQHF. For the CDR3, the DNA is TGTGCCAGCAGTGACCGGGGTGGCAATCAGCCCCAGCATTTT. The full variable domain, its missing parts supplied by reference TRBV2 and TRBJ1-5, is EPEVTQTPSHQVTQMGQEVILRCVPISNHLYFYWYRQILGQKVEFLVSFYNNEISEKSEIFDDQFSVERPDGSNFTLKIRSTKLEDSAMYFCASSDRGGNQPQHFGDGTRLSIL.

The rearrangement uses TRBV28 and TRBJ1-5; TRBD1 agrees at 7 bases. Germline V lookup: CDR1 MDHEN, CDR2 SYDVKM. The CDR3 is 20 residues long. With V trimmed by 3 bases and J by 5 bases, 22 bases remained unmatched. CDR3 protein: CASSLYFSQPSNRGYQPQHF. CDR3 nucleotide sequence: TGTGCCAGCAGTTTGTATTTCTCCCAACCCTCAAACAGGGGCTATCAGCCCCAGCATTTT. The variable domain in full, completed from reference TRBV28 and TRBJ1-5, reads DVKVTQSSRYLVKRTGEKVFLECVQDMDHENMFWYRQDPGLGLRLIYFSYDVKMKEKGDIPEGYSVSREKKERFSLILESASTNQTSMYLCASSLYFSQPSNRGYQPQHFGDGTRLSIL.

The chain uses TRBV28 and TRBJ1-1, with D possibly being TRBD1 (5 bases). This CDR3 contains 11 residues. The germline V gene has CDR1 MDHEN and CDR2 SYDVKM. The CDR3 is CVSWGGAEAFF. CDR3 nucleotides: TGTGTCTCGTGGGGGGGGGCTGAAGCTTTCTTT.

The chain joins TRBV21-1 to TRBJ2-1. TRBV21-1 is labeled a pseudogene. The CDR3 length is 17 residues. For the CDR3, the DNA is TGTGCCAGCAGCAAAAAAGGAGTGGGGAAGTCCTACAATGAGCAGTTCTTC. It specifies CASSKKGVGKSYNEQFF.

The chain uses TRBV7-2 and TRBJ2-2; D remains ambiguous. Per the germline V gene, CDR1 is SGHTA and CDR2 is FQGNSA. Trimming removed 2 bases at V and 0 bases at J, with 10 bases between. The CDR3 has 16 residues. The CDR3, as DNA: TGTGCCAGCAGCTTACTTAACCCCCCGAACACCGGGGAGCTGTTTTTT. Residues: CASSLLNPPNTGELFF. The full variable domain, in which reference TRBV7-2 and TRBJ2-2 provide the parts outside the CDR3, is GAGVSQSPSNKVTEKGKDVELRCDPISGHTALYWYRQSLGQGLEFLIYFQGNSAPDKSGLPSDRFSAERTGGSVSTLTIQRTQQEDSAVYLCASSLLNPPNTGELFFGEGSRLTVL.

The chain uses TRBV19 and TRBJ1-1; D is unclear. The CDR3 covers 13 residues. The germline CDR1 and CDR2 sequences are LNHDA and SQIVND (reference sequence). Trimming stripped 1 base from V and 3 bases from J, with 6 bases between. CDR3 region: CASSIAGYTEAFF. Written as DNA, the CDR3 is TGTGCCAGTAGTATAGCGGGGTACACTGAAGCTTTCTTT. Supplemented by reference TRBV19 and TRBJ1-1, the full variable domain reads DGGITQSPKYLFRKEGQNVTLSCEQNLNHDAMYWYRQDPGQGLRLIYYSQIVNDFQKGDIAEGYSVSREKKESFPLTVTSAQKNPTAFYLCASSIAGYTEAFFGQGTRLTVV.

This chain links TRBV29-1 with TRBJ1-1; possibly TRBD1 for D (6 bases). Looked up from germline, CDR1 is SQVTM and CDR2 is ANQGSEA. Deletions cut 3 bases from V and 3 bases from J, with 11 bases between. This CDR3 has 13 amino acids. CDR3 sequence (DNA): TGCAGCGTTGATAACAGGGCTGACACTGAAGCTTTCTTT. Residues: CSVDNRADTEAFF.

V is TRBV11-2 and J is TRBJ1-6; a possible D gene is TRBD1 (5 bases). The CDR3 is 14 residues long. The germline V gene has CDR1 SGHAT and CDR2 FQNNGV. V lost 2 bases and J lost 11, with 13 bases in between. CDR3 loop: CASSLSGDMAPLHF. CDR3 coding DNA: TGTGCCAGCAGCTTATCGGGGGATATGGCACCCCTCCACTTT.

The rearrangement links TRBV9 to TRBJ1-2, with D hard to call. The CDR3 covers 16 residues. With 4 bases removed from V and 0 bases from J, the gap between germline ends came to 16 bases. Germline CDR1 is SGDLS and CDR2 is YYNGEE. The CDR3 region is CASSPSVGRANYGYTF. DNA for the CDR3: TGTGCCAGCAGCCCCTCGGTCGGGCGGGCTAACTATGGCTACACCTTC.

The chain uses TRBV5-1 and TRBJ1-1; 9 nucleotides line up with TRBD1. The J segment lost 3 bases and the V segment lost 4 bases, leaving 4 bases of the junction unmatched. Germline CDR1 is SGHRS and CDR2 is YFSETQ. The CDR3 extends over 14 amino acids. The CDR3 reads CASSPRTGDTEAFF. The CDR3 DNA follows: TGCGCCAGCAGCCCGAGGACAGGGGACACTGAAGCTTTCTTT.

This rearrangement joins TRBV6-5 to TRBJ1-1; D uncertain. V was trimmed by 2 bases and J by 4 bases, leaving 14 bases between them. From germline, CDR1 is MNHEY and CDR2 SVGAGI. The CDR3 is 15 amino acids. CDR3 region: CASSYLNRLGTEAFF. As DNA, the CDR3 is TGTGCCAGCAGTTACCTGAATCGGTTGGGCACTGAAGCTTTCTTT.

V and J are TRBV7-8 and TRBJ1-2; D is unclear. Trimming removed 1 base at V and 7 bases at J, with 19 bases between. Germline lookup yields CDR1 SGHVS and CDR2 FQNEAQ. The CDR3 runs 16 residues. The DNA of the CDR3 is TGTGCCAGCAGCTTAGAGAGATTCCAGAGCCGGGTTGGCTACACCTTC. Translation gives CASSLERFQSRVGYTF.

The chain carries TRBV5-1 and TRBJ1-4; D gene uncertain. CDR1 is SGHRS and CDR2 is YFSETQ in the germline V gene. The CDR3 totals 13 residues. V shed 1 base and J shed 5 bases, with 6 bases lying between them. In DNA, the CDR3 is TGCGCCAGCAGCTTGATGGAAAATGAAAAACTGTTTTTT. This codes for CASSLMENEKLFF. The full variable domain, its missing parts supplied by reference TRBV5-1 and TRBJ1-4, is KAGVTQTPRYLIKTRGQQVTLSCSPISGHRSVSWYQQTPGQGLQFLFEYFSETQRNKGNFPGRFSGRQFSNSRSEMNVSTLELGDSALYLCASSLMENEKLFFGSGTQLSVL.